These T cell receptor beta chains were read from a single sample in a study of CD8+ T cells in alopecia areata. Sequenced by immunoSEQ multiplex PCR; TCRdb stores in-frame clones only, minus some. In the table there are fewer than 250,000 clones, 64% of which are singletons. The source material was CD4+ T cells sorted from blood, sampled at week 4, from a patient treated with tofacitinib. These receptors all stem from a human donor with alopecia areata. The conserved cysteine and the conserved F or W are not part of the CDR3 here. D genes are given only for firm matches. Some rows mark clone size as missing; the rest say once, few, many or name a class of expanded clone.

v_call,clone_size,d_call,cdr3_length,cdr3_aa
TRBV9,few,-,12,ASSRQPGANVLT
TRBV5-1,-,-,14,ASSTGQNLAKNIQY
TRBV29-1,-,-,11,SVEPINSYGYT
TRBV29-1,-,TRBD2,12,SALGTSGEETQY
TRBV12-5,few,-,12,ASGLRGPQETQY
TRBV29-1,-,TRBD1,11,SVATGTDYGYT
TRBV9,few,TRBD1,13,ASSATTGVTDTQY
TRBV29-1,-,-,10,SVRGASYGYT
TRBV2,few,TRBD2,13,ASKRGQGRSYEQY
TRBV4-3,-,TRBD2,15,ASSQDLRRGSTDTQY
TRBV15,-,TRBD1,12,ATSSGTVNSPLH
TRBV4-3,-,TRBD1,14,ASSQVGDRGRNGYT
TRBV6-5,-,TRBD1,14,ASSYGTGEAKNIQY
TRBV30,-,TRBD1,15,AWIRRSTGRTNYGYT
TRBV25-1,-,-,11,ASSHPGHYEQY
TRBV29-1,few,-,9,SGGFNYGYT
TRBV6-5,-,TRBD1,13,ASSRDRVSPGELF
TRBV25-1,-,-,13,ASSEWTNNYNEQF
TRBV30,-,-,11,AWSGLFTGELF
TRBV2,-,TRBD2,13,ASRLLAGGFPEQF
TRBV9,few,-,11,ASSAGPQETQY
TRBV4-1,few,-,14,ASSRPRDKSTDTQY
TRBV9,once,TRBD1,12,ASSMDRVQETQY
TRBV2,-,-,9,ASRSGDTQY
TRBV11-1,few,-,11,ASSPGVNTEAF
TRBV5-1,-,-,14,ASSRVLRAVGDTQY
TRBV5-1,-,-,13,ASTANIQENEKLF
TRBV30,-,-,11,AWNTGAGGAQH
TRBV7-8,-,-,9,ASSPKETQY
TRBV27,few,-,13,ASSLTPDAGNTIY
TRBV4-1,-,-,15,ASSANGGFRSGNTIY
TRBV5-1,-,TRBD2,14,ASSLALAGGPDTQY
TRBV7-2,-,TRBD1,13,ASSSSTGGTGELF
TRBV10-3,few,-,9,AISDLYEQY
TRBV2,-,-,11,ASLGLPYNEQF
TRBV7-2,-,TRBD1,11,ASSTDRNQPQH
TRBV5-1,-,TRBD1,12,ASSLGTGRETQY
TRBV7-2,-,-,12,ASSLELATDTQY
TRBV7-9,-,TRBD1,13,ASSLARTGGNTIY
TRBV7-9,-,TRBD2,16,ASSLGSLAGRGPYEQY
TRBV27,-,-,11,ASSAQRLTEAF
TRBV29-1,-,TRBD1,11,SALDRGGYGYT
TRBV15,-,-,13,ATSSPGPFTGELF
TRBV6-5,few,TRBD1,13,ASSYDGTGVNEQY
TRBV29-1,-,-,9,SVAGAGELF
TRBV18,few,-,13,ASSPPGGRAETQY
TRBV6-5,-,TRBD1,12,ASSLTGGANVLT
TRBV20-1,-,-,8,SAGRNEQF
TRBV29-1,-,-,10,SVRLLNTEAF